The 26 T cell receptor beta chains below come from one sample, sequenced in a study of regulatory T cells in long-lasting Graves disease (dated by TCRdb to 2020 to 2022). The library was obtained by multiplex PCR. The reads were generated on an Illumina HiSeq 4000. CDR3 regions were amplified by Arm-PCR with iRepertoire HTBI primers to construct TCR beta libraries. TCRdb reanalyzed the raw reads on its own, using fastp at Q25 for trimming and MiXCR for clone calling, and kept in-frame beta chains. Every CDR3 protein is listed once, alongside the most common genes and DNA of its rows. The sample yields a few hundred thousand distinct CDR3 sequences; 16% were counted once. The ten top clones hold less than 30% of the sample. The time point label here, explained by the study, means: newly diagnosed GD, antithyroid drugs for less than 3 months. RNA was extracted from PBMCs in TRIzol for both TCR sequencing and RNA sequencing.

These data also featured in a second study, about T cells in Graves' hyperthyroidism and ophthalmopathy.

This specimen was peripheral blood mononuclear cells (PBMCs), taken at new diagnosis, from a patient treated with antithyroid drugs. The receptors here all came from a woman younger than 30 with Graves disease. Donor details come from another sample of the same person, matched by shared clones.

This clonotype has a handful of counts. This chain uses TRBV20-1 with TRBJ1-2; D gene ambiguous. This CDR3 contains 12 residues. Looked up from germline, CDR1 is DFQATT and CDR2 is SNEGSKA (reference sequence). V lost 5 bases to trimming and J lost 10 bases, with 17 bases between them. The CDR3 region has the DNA TGCAGTGCTCTCCCGGGCTGGCAGACCTACACCTTC. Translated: CSALPGWQTYTF.

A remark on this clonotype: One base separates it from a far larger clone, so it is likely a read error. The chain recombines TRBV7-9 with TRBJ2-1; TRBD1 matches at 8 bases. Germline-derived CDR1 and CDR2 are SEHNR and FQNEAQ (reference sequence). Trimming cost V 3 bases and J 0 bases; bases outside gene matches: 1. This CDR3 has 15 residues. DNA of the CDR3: TGTGCCAGCAGCTTCGACAGGGGCTCCTACAATGAGCAGTTCTTC. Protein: CASSFDRGSYNEQFF.

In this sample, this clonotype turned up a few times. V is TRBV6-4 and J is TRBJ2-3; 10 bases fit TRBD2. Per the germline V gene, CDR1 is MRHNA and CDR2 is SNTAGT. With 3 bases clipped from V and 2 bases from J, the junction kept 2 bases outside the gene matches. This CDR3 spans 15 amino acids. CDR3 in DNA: TGTGCCAGCAGTGAACTAGCGGGGACCACAGATACGCAGTATTTT. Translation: CASSELAGTTDTQYF.

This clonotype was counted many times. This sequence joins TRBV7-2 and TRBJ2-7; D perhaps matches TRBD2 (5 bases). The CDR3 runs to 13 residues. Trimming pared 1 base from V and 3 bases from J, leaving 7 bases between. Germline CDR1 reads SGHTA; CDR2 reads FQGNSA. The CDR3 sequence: CASSLDEGYEQYF. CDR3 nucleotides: TGTGCCAGCAGCTTAGATGAGGGCTACGAGCAGTACTTC.

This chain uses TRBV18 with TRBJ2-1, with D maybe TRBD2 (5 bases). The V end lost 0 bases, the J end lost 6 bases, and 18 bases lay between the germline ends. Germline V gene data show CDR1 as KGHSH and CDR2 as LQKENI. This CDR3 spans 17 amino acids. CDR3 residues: CASSPPVNMPRGNEQFF. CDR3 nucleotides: TGTGCCAGCTCACCACCGGTAAATATGCCCCGGGGCAATGAGCAGTTCTTC. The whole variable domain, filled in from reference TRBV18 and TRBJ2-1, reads NAGVMQNPRHLVRRRGQEARLRCSPMKGHSHVYWYRQLPEEGLKFMVYLQKENIIDESGMPKERFSAEFPKEGPSILRIQQVVRGDSAAYFCASSPPVNMPRGNEQFFGPGTRLTVL.

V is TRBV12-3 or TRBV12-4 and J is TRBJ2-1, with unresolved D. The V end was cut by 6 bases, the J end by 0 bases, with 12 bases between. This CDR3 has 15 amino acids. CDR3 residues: CASRPGRSSYNEQFF. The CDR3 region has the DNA TGTGCCAGCAGACCCGGGCGGAGCTCCTACAATGAGCAGTTCTTC.

The CDR3 protein is CASSLETGSREQYF. The DNA of the CDR3 is TGTGCCAGCAGCTTGGAAACCGGGAGTCGCGAGCAGTACTTC. This chain connects TRBV5-5 to TRBJ2-7; tentative D call: TRBD2 (6 bases). The CDR3 has 14 residues. CDR1 is SGHKS, CDR2 YYEKEE, per germline (reference sequence). The germline V and J ends were trimmed by 0 bases and 6 bases, with 13 bases remaining between them.

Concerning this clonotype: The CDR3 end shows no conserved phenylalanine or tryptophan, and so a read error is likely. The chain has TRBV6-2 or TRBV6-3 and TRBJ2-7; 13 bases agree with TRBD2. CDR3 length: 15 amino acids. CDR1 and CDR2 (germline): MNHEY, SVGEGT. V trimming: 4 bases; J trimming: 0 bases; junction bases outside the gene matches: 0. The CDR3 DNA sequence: TGTGCCAGCAGTTGGACTAGCGGGAGCTCCTACGAGCAGTACTCC. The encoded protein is CASSWTSGSSYEQYS.

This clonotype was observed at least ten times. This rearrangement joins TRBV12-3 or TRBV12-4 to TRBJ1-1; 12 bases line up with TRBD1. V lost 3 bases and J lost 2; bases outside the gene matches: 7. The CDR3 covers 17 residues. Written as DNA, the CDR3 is TGTGCCAGCAGTTTTGGGACAGGGGGCTTTAGAAACACTGAAGCTTTCTTT. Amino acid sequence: CASSFGTGGFRNTEAFF.

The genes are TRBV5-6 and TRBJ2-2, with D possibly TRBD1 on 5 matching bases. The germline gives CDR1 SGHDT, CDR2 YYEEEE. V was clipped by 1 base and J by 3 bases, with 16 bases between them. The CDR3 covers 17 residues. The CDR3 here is CASSLLREPLHTGELFF. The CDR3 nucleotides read TGTGCCAGCAGCTTGCTCAGGGAACCTCTTCACACCGGGGAGCTGTTTTTT.

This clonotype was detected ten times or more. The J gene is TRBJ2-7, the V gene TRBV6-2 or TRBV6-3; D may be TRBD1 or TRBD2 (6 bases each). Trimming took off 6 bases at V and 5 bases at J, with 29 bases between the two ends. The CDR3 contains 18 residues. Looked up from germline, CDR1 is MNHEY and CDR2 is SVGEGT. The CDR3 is CASSPPRGSGFPPDEQYF. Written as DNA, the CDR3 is TGTGCCAGCAGCCCTCCGAGGGGGAGCGGGTTCCCTCCCGACGAGCAGTACTTC.

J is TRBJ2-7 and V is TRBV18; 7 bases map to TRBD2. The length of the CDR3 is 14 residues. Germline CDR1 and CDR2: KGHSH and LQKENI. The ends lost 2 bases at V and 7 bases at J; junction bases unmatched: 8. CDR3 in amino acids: CASSPVGGPGEQYF. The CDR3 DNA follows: TGTGCCAGCTCACCAGTGGGAGGGCCGGGGGAGCAGTACTTC.

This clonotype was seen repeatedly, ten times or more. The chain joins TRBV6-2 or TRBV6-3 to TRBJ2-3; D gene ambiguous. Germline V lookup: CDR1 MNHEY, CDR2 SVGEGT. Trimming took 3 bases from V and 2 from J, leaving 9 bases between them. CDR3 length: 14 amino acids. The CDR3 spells CASSYGETTDTQYF. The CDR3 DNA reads TGTGCCAGCAGTTATGGGGAAACCACAGATACGCAGTATTTT.

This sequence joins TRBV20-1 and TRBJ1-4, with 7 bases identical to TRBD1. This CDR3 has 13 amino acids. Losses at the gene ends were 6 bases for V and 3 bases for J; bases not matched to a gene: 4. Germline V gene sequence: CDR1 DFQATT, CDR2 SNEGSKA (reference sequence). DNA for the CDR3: TGCAGTGCCAGACAGGGTGCTAATGAAAAACTGTTTTTT. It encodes CSARQGANEKLFF.

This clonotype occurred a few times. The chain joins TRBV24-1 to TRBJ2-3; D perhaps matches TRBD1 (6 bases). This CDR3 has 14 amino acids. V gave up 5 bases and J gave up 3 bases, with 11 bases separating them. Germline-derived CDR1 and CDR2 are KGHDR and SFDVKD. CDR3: CATSAWQGTDTQYF. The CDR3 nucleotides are TGTGCCACCAGTGCATGGCAGGGGACAGATACGCAGTATTTT.

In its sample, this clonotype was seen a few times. CDR3 sequence (DNA): TGTGCCAGCAGCCAATTAGGGGCTATCACCGGGGAGCTGTTTTTT. Its translation: CASSQLGAITGELFF. The chain links TRBV14 to TRBJ2-2; possibly TRBD1 for D (5 bases). Germline lookup yields CDR1 SGHDN and CDR2 FVKESK. CDR3 length: 15 residues. Trimming pared 2 bases from V and 4 bases from J, leaving 11 bases between.

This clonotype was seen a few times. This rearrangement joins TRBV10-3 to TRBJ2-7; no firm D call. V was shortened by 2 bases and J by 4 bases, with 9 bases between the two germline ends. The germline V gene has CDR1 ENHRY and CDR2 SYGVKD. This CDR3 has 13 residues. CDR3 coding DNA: TGTGCCATCAGTGAGCGGCAGGAGTACGAGCAGTACTTC. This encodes CAISERQEYEQYF.

CDR3 sequence reads: CATGGESKNIQYF. The CDR3 nucleotides read TGTGCCACCGGCGGAGAGTCCAAAAACATTCAGTACTTC. V usage is TRBV15 and J usage is TRBJ2-4; D uncertain. The CDR3 is made up of 13 amino acids. Trimming took off 8 bases at V and 2 bases at J, with 10 bases between the two ends. Germline assignment: CDR1 LNHNV and CDR2 YYDKDF (reference sequence). The complete variable domain, with remaining parts taken from reference TRBV15 and TRBJ2-4, reads DAMVIQNPRYQVTQFGKPVTLSCSQTLNHNVMYWYQQKSSQAPKLLFHYYDKDFNNEADTPDNFQSRRPNTSFCFLDIRSPGLGDTAMYLCATGGESKNIQYFGAGTRLSVL.

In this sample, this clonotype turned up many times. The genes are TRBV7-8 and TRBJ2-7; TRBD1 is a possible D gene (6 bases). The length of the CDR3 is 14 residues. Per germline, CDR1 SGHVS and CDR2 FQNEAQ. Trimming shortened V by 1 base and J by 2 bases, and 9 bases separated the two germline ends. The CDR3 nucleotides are TGTGCCAGCAGCTTAGACAGGGTCACCTACGAGCAGTACTTC. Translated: CASSLDRVTYEQYF.

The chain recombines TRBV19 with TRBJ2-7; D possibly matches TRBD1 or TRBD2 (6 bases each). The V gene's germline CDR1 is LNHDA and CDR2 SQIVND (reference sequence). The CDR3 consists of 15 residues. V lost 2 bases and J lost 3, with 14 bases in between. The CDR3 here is CASSIRLEGVYEQYF. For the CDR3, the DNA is TGTGCCAGTAGTATACGTCTGGAGGGGGTCTACGAGCAGTACTTC.

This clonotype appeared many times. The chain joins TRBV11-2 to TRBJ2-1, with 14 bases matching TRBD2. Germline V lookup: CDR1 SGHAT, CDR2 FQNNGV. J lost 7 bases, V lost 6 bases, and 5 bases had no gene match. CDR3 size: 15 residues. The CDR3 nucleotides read TGTGCCAGCAGGGGACTAGCGGGAGCGGGGAATGAGCAGTTCTTC. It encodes CASRGLAGAGNEQFF.

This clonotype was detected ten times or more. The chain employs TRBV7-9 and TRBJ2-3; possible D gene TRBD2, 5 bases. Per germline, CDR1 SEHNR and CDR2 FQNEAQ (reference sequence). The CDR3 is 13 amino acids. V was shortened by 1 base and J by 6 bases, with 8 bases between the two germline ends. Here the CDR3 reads CASSLERVDTQYF. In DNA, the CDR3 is TGTGCCAGCAGCTTAGAGAGGGTCGATACGCAGTATTTT.

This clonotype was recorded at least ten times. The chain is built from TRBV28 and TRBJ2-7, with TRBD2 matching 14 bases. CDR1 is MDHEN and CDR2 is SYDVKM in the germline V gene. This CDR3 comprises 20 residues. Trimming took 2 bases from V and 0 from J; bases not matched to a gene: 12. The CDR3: CASSLGLAGGPPHFSYEQYF. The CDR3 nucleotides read TGTGCCAGCAGTTTAGGACTAGCGGGAGGACCACCTCACTTCTCCTACGAGCAGTACTTC.

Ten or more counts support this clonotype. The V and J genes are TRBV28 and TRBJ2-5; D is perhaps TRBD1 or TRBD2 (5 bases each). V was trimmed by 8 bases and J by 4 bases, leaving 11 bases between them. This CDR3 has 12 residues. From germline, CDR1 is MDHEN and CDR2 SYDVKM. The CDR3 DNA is TGTGCCAGCTACGGGGCGGGAGAGACCCAGTACTTC. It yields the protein CASYGAGETQYF.

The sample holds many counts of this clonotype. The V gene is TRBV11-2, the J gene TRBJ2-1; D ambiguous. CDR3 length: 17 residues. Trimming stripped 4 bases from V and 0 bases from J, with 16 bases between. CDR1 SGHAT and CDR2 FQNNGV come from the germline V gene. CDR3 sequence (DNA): TGTGCCAGCAGCTCAATTGCCTACGGTTCCTCCTACAATGAGCAGTTCTTC. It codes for CASSSIAYGSSYNEQFF.

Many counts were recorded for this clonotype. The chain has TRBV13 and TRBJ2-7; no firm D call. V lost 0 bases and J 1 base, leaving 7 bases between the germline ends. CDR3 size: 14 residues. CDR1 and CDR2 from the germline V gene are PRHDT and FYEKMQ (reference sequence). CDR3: CASSLGSQSYEQYF. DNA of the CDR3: TGTGCCAGCAGCTTAGGCTCACAGTCCTACGAGCAGTACTTC.